Following are 26 T cell receptor beta chains from one sample sequenced in a study of blood T cell repertoires in COVID-19. Some clones are missing from TCRdb's copy, which holds only in-frame ones; the method was immunoSEQ multiplex PCR. The table includes fewer than 500,000 clones, 70% to 90% detected once. The source material was PBMCs or T cells enriched from blood (not recorded which). These receptor sequences come from a woman in her 30s with acute COVID-19.

V is TRBV28 and J is TRBJ1-3; D may be TRBD1 (6 bases). CDR1 MDHEN and CDR2 SYDVKM come from the germline V gene. The CDR3 has 15 residues. Trimming left V 9 bases short and J 0 bases short, with 15 bases between. As DNA, the CDR3 is TGTGCCAGTATTCCAGGGGACTACTCTGGAAACACCATATATTTT. It translates to CASIPGDYSGNTIYF.

The V gene is TRBV2, the J gene TRBJ2-3, with 8 bases matching TRBD1. This CDR3 has 14 amino acids. Trimming at V came to 6 bases and at J to 5 bases, leaving 7 bases not matched to a gene. Per germline, CDR1 SNHLY and CDR2 FYNNEI. CDR3 bases: TGTGCCAGCAGGACGGGACAGGCGCTAGATACGCAGTATTTT. As protein: CASRTGQALDTQYF.

The CDR3 nucleotides read TGTGCCAGTAGTGCGACAGGGGCCGCCTACGAGCAGTACTTC. Protein sequence: CASSATGAAYEQYF. The chain joins TRBV19 to TRBJ2-7, with 8 bases lining up with TRBD1. V dropped 5 bases and J dropped 2; count of bases not matched to a gene: 5. Germline assignment: CDR1 LNHDA and CDR2 SQIVND (reference sequence). This CDR3 is built from 14 residues.

The chain is built from TRBV5-6 and TRBJ1-4; perhaps TRBD1 as D (5 bases). Germline-derived CDR1 and CDR2 are SGHDT and YYEEEE. V was pared by 3 bases and J by 7 bases, with 10 bases between. The CDR3 is made up of 13 amino acids. In DNA form, the CDR3 reads TGTGCCAGCAGCTGGACATTGATTGAAAAACTGTTTTTT. It is translated as CASSWTLIEKLFF.

The V gene is TRBV5-8, the J gene TRBJ2-5, with 14 nucleotides matching TRBD2. Germline V gene sequence: CDR1 SGHTS, CDR2 YDEGEE. The CDR3 runs to 16 residues. V shed 2 bases, J shed 5 bases, and the junction held 5 bases outside the gene matches. This CDR3 is CASSFGLAGGAETQYF. CDR3 in DNA: TGTGCCAGCAGCTTTGGACTAGCGGGGGGCGCGGAGACCCAGTACTTC.

The rearrangement links TRBV2 to TRBJ1-2; TRBD1 matches at 7 bases. V lost 8 bases, J lost 4 bases, and 13 bases stayed unmatched. CDR1 and CDR2 from the germline V gene are SNHLY and FYNNEI. This CDR3 spans 15 amino acids. The CDR3 DNA is TGTGCCAGCCGGCTGACAGGGACCCTGGGCTATGGCTACACCTTC. As protein: CASRLTGTLGYGYTF.

This chain links TRBV6-2 or TRBV6-3 with TRBJ2-5, with 8 bases aligning to TRBD2. V lost 6 bases, J lost 5 bases, and 14 bases stayed unmatched. The CDR3 length is 16 residues. From germline, CDR1 is MNHEY and CDR2 SVGEGT. CDR3 DNA sequence: TGTGCCAGCAGCCCTCGGGAGCGGGGGATTGAGGAGACCCAGTACTTC. Translating it yields CASSPRERGIEETQYF.

This chain links TRBV6-5 with TRBJ1-2; D unclear. V gave up 4 bases and J gave up 3 bases, with 12 bases separating them. The CDR3 consists of 14 residues. Germline assignment: CDR1 MNHEY and CDR2 SVGAGI. The CDR3 loop is CASSLDREHYGYTF. The CDR3, as DNA: TGTGCCAGCAGTTTAGACCGGGAGCACTATGGCTACACCTTC.

V and J are TRBV7-3 and TRBJ2-3; the match to TRBD2 covers 7 bases. The germline V gene encodes CDR1 SGHTA and CDR2 FQGTGA. The J segment lost 5 bases and the V segment lost 2 bases, leaving 10 bases of the junction unmatched. The CDR3 loop spans 16 amino acids. The DNA for the CDR3 is TGTGCCAGCAGCTTATTGGCGGGGGAGGAAGGAGATACGCAGTATTTT. The encoded protein is CASSLLAGEEGDTQYF.

This chain joins TRBV7-9 and TRBJ1-3; perhaps TRBD1 as D (5 bases). V lost 5 bases and J 1 base, leaving 15 bases between the germline ends. Per the germline V gene, CDR1 is SEHNR and CDR2 is FQNEAQ (reference sequence). The CDR3 is 16 amino acids. CDR3 sequence (DNA): TGTGCCAGCAGCCCTCCCCGGGGGGTTTCTGGAAACACCATATATTTT. Translated, it gives CASSPPRGVSGNTIYF.

This chain connects TRBV12-5 to TRBJ2-5; 7 nucleotides match TRBD2. The CDR3 consists of 12 residues. After removal of 7 bases from V and 4 bases from J, the junction contained 3 bases not matched to a gene. Germline assignment: CDR1 LGHNT and CDR2 FRNRAP. CDR3: CASEGGGETQYF. DNA of the CDR3: TGTGCTAGTGAGGGCGGGGGAGAGACCCAGTACTTC.

The chain links TRBV5-1 to TRBJ2-7, with 11 bases that match TRBD1. The V gene end was trimmed by 7 bases and the J gene end by 3 bases; junction bases not matched to a gene: 6. Germline V lookup: CDR1 SGHRS, CDR2 YFSETQ. This CDR3 region has 14 residues. The CDR3 region has the DNA TGCGCCAGCGGACAGGGGGCGAAAGGCTACGAGCAGTACTTC. It encodes CASGQGAKGYEQYF. Filled out from reference TRBV5-1 and TRBJ2-7, the complete variable domain reads KAGVTQTPRYLIKTRGQQVTLSCSPISGHRSVSWYQQTPGQGLQFLFEYFSETQRNKGNFPGRFSGRQFSNSRSEMNVSTLELGDSALYLCASGQGAKGYEQYFGPGTRLTVT.

The chain combines TRBV3-1 (or the pseudogene TRBV3-2) with TRBJ1-6; 7 bases line up with TRBD1. The germline CDR1 and CDR2 sequences are LGHDT and YNNKEL (reference sequence). This CDR3 has 17 amino acids. V trimming: 5 bases; J trimming: 6 bases; junction bases outside the gene matches: 13. CDR3 coding DNA: TGTGCCAGCAGCGCCCGGGGACAGCGACTTTTTAATTCACCCCTCCACTTT. Translation: CASSARGQRLFNSPLHF.

The V call is TRBV5-1, the J call TRBJ2-1; 8 bases match TRBD2. The J segment lost 6 bases and the V segment lost 1 base, leaving 6 bases of the junction unmatched. This CDR3 spans 15 amino acids. Germline V gives CDR1 SGHRS, CDR2 YFSETQ. Here the CDR3 DNA reads TGCGCCAGCAGCTTGACGGGGGGGCCTGTCAATGAGCAGTTCTTC. It specifies CASSLTGGPVNEQFF.

The chain links TRBV7-2 to TRBJ1-3; no definite D call. V was clipped by 1 base and J by 5 bases, with 12 bases between them. Germline V lookup: CDR1 SGHTA, CDR2 FQGNSA. There are 15 residues in the CDR3. CDR3 amino acids: CASSLGLSLRNTIYF. The CDR3 DNA reads TGTGCCAGCAGCTTAGGGTTGAGCCTCAGAAACACCATATATTTT.

The V gene is TRBV19, the J gene TRBJ1-6; TRBD1 is a possible D gene (5 bases). With 7 bases removed from V and 8 bases from J, the gap between germline ends came to 15 bases. The CDR3 consists of 14 residues. In germline, CDR1 is LNHDA, CDR2 SQIVND (reference sequence). The CDR3 sequence: CASTTDIRYSPLHF. The DNA of the CDR3 is TGTGCCAGTACCACGGACATACGTTATTCACCCCTCCACTTT. Full variable domain (outside the CDR3, taken from reference TRBV19 and TRBJ1-6): DGGITQSPKYLFRKEGQNVTLSCEQNLNHDAMYWYRQDPGQGLRLIYYSQIVNDFQKGDIAEGYSVSREKKESFPLTVTSAQKNPTAFYLCASTTDIRYSPLHFGNGTRLTVT.

The V and J genes are TRBV5-1 and TRBJ1-3; TRBD1 might be the D (6 bases). The CDR3 extends over 15 amino acids. V lost 3 bases and J 8 bases, leaving 18 bases between the germline ends. Germline V lookup: CDR1 SGHRS, CDR2 YFSETQ. The CDR3: CASSWEQGNGDTIYF. CDR3 coding DNA: TGCGCCAGCAGCTGGGAACAGGGAAACGGGGACACCATATATTTT.

The chain has TRBV1 and TRBJ1-6; the table's D call, TRBD1, has no DNA check behind it. TRBV1 corresponds to a pseudogene. The CDR3 has 20 amino acids. This chain's CDR3 is CTSSQDRAQGLIQSNSPLHF. CDR3 nucleotides: TGCACCAGCAGCCAAGATCGGGCGCAGGGGCTTATACAGAGTAATTCACCCCTCCACTTT.

This clone is a singleton in its sample. The rearrangement links TRBV5-4 to TRBJ1-6; D is uncertain. Germline V gene sequence: CDR1 SGHNT, CDR2 YYREEE (reference sequence). The CDR3 is 13 residues long. Trimming removed 0 bases from V and 7 bases from J, with 5 bases in between. The CDR3 loop reads CASSLATNSPLHF. The CDR3 DNA sequence: TGTGCCAGCAGCTTGGCTACGAATTCACCCCTCCACTTT.

The chain employs TRBV6-2 or TRBV6-3 and TRBJ2-7, with TRBD1 matching 7 bases. The V gene's germline CDR1 is MNHEY and CDR2 SVGEGT. The V and J ends lost 2 bases and 1 base, in that order; junction bases with no gene match: 14. CDR3 length equals 18 residues. The CDR3 here is CASSYRRRMTGYSYEQYF. CDR3 coding DNA: TGTGCCAGCAGTTACCGTCGTCGTATGACAGGGTATTCCTACGAGCAGTACTTC.

The V and J genes are TRBV7-3 and TRBJ2-5; the match to TRBD1 covers 7 bases. The CDR3 has 15 residues. J lost 3 bases, V lost 8 bases, and 12 bases had no gene match. Germline V gives CDR1 SGHTA, CDR2 FQGTGA. The DNA of the CDR3 is TGTGCCAGCGACAGGGCTGCTCTACCCAAAGAGACCCAGTACTTC. It translates to CASDRAALPKETQYF.

As regards this clone: At one end the junction does not follow the germline gene, possibly because of a read error. The chain joins TRBV11-2 to TRBJ2-3; D possibly corresponds to TRBD2 (5 bases). This CDR3 is built from 15 residues. CDR1 SGHAT and CDR2 FQNNGV come from the germline V gene. CDR3 amino acids: CACSVRGSFTDTQYF. In DNA, the CDR3 is TGTGCCTGCAGCGTACGGGGTTCCTTCACAGATACGCAGTATTTT.

With respect to this clone: Other nucleotide sequences in the sample specify the same CDR3. The chain has TRBV27 and TRBJ1-5, with D perhaps TRBD1 (5 bases). Germline values: CDR1 MNHEY, CDR2 SMNVEV (reference sequence). This CDR3 contains 13 residues. Trimming removed 6 bases at V and 4 bases at J, with 10 bases between. CDR3 region: CASSPDRNQPQHF. The CDR3 DNA reads as TGTGCCAGCAGCCCTGACAGAAATCAGCCCCAGCATTTT.

The CDR3 reads CASSQGINSPLHF. The DNA of the CDR3 is TGTGCCAGTTCTCAGGGGATTAATTCACCCCTCCACTTT. This chain uses TRBV2 with TRBJ1-6, with D tentatively TRBD1 (6 bases). Germline V gene lookup returns CDR1 SNHLY and CDR2 FYNNEI. V lost 9 bases to trimming and J lost 6 bases, with 12 bases between them. The CDR3 runs 13 residues. The full variable domain, in which reference TRBV2 and TRBJ1-6 provide the parts outside the CDR3, is EPEVTQTPSHQVTQMGQEVILRCVPISNHLYFYWYRQILGQKVEFLVSFYNNEISEKSEIFDDQFSVERPDGSNFTLKIRSTKLEDSAMYFCASSQGINSPLHFGNGTRLTVT.

V and J are TRBV5-1 and TRBJ2-7; perhaps TRBD1 as D (5 bases). The germline V and J ends were trimmed by 2 bases and 3 bases, with 9 bases remaining between them. The germline CDR1 and CDR2 sequences are SGHRS and YFSETQ. The CDR3 totals 13 residues. The CDR3 here is CASSFQGIYEQYF. The CDR3 nucleotides are TGCGCCAGCAGCTTCCAGGGAATCTACGAGCAGTACTTC.

Only one count was recorded for this clone. V and J are TRBV4-1 and TRBJ2-7, with 10 bases identical to TRBD2. The CDR3 extends over 15 amino acids. J was trimmed by 3 bases and V by 7 bases; bases with no gene match: 9. Germline CDR1 is MGHRA and CDR2 is YSYEKL. This CDR3 reads CASKRLAGVYYEQYF. CDR3 nucleotide sequence: TGCGCCAGCAAACGCCTAGCGGGGGTATACTACGAGCAGTACTTC.